Following are 10 T cell receptor beta chains from one sample sequenced in a study of blood T cell repertoires in COVID-19 (dated by TCRdb to 2020 to 2021). Libraries were prepared through the immunoSEQ multiplex PCR assay. What TCRdb holds here is the immuneACCESS table cut down to in-frame rearrangements. Part of the clones is not present; checked against another copy, under half of the missing clones reflect an unresolved V gene, and the others are unexplained. This sample lists nearly 250,000 clones; 85% were detected once. The biggest ten clones account for approximately 9.1% of the sample. Sequenced sample: PBMCs or T cells enriched from blood (not recorded which). These receptors were obtained from a woman aged 45-65 years with acute COVID-19.

The rearrangement uses TRBV3-1 (or the pseudogene TRBV3-2) and TRBJ2-1, with 10 bases that match TRBD2. CDR1 and CDR2 (germline): LGHDT, YNNKEL (reference sequence). Trimming at V came to 3 bases and at J to 3 bases, leaving 8 bases not matched to a gene. CDR3 length: 17 amino acids. CDR3 DNA sequence: TGTGCCAGCAGCCATCGGAGCGGGGGGGAAGGCTACAATGAGCAGTTCTTC. It specifies CASSHRSGGEGYNEQFF.

In DNA form, the CDR3 reads TGTGCCAGCAGCAGCGCGGGACAGGAGTTTTCCTATGGCTACACCTTC. Translating it yields CASSSAGQEFSYGYTF. The chain has TRBV7-3 and TRBJ1-2; 8 bases align to TRBD1. Per the germline V gene, CDR1 is SGHTA and CDR2 is FQGTGA. V lost 5 bases and J lost 4; bases outside the gene matches: 12. The CDR3 is made up of 16 amino acids.

The chain has TRBV7-8 and TRBJ1-4, with D perhaps TRBD1 (5 bases). Germline values: CDR1 SGHVS, CDR2 FQNEAQ. V was trimmed by 2 bases and J by 5 bases, leaving 12 bases between them. The CDR3 sequence is 15 residues long. In DNA, the CDR3 is TGTGCCAGCAGCTTAAGGGGCTCCCAAAATGAAAAACTGTTTTTT. Protein sequence: CASSLRGSQNEKLFF.

The chain is built from TRBV19 and TRBJ2-5; 14 bases match TRBD2. This CDR3 contains 17 residues. The J segment lost 3 bases and the V segment lost 1 base, leaving 4 bases of the junction unmatched. Germline V lookup: CDR1 LNHDA, CDR2 SQIVND (reference sequence). The CDR3 sequence is CASSIGTSGGPEETQYF. The DNA for the CDR3 is TGTGCCAGTAGTATAGGGACTAGCGGGGGGCCGGAAGAGACCCAGTACTTC.

The J gene is TRBJ1-2, the V gene TRBV4-2; unclear D gene. Trimming left V 1 base short and J 14 bases short, with 23 bases between. The CDR3 is 15 residues long. CDR1 is LGHNA and CDR2 is YNFKEQ in the germline V gene. Here the CDR3 reads CASSQASTYAGFWTF. The CDR3 DNA follows: TGTGCCAGCAGCCAAGCCTCGACTTATGCGGGGTTTTGGACCTTC.

This chain joins TRBV12-3 or TRBV12-4 and TRBJ1-1; maybe TRBD1 (5 bases). The CDR3 runs 13 residues. With 4 bases removed from V and 1 base from J, the gap between germline ends came to 7 bases. CDR3 nucleotides: TGTGCCAGCAGTTCACAGGAGAACACTGAAGCTTTCTTT. It encodes CASSSQENTEAFF.

The chain couples TRBV7-2 to TRBJ2-6; D remains unclear. Germline CDR1 reads SGHTA; CDR2 reads FQGNSA. Trimming shortened V by 3 bases and J by 3 bases, and 6 bases separated the two germline ends. CDR3 length: 14 residues. CDR3 in DNA: TGTGCCAGCAGCTTGATCGGTGGGGCCAACGTCCTGACTTTC. Amino acids: CASSLIGGANVLTF. Supplemented by reference TRBV7-2 and TRBJ2-6, the full variable domain reads GAGVSQSPSNKVTEKGKDVELRCDPISGHTALYWYRQSLGQGLEFLIYFQGNSAPDKSGLPSDRFSAERTGGSVSTLTIQRTQQEDSAVYLCASSLIGGANVLTFGAGSRLTVL.

V and J are TRBV9 and TRBJ1-2; 9 bases agree with TRBD1. Looked up from germline, CDR1 is SGDLS and CDR2 is YYNGEE. The junction had 17 bases not matched to a gene; V was cut back by 4 bases and J by 13 bases. The CDR3 consists of 15 residues. CDR3 sequence: CASSPKPWGQGGFTF. The DNA of the CDR3 is TGTGCCAGCAGCCCTAAACCTTGGGGACAGGGTGGTTTCACCTTC.

This chain uses TRBV10-1 with TRBJ2-7; TRBD1 aligns across 7 bases. CDR1 and CDR2 from the germline V gene are WNHNN and SYGVQD (reference sequence). Unmatched junction bases numbered 4, after V lost 0 bases and J lost 2 bases. The CDR3 has 15 amino acids. This CDR3 is CASSESGQRAYEQYF. CDR3 DNA sequence: TGCGCCAGCAGTGAGTCGGGACAGCGAGCCTACGAGCAGTACTTC.

The chain couples TRBV18 to TRBJ2-1; the match to TRBD1 covers 8 bases. After removal of 2 bases from V and 3 bases from J, the junction contained 6 bases not matched to a gene. The CDR3 covers 16 residues. Germline V gives CDR1 KGHSH, CDR2 LQKENI. CDR3 nucleotide sequence: TGTGCCAGCTCACCATACCGAGGACAGGGCTACAATGAGCAGTTCTTC. The encoded protein is CASSPYRGQGYNEQFF.